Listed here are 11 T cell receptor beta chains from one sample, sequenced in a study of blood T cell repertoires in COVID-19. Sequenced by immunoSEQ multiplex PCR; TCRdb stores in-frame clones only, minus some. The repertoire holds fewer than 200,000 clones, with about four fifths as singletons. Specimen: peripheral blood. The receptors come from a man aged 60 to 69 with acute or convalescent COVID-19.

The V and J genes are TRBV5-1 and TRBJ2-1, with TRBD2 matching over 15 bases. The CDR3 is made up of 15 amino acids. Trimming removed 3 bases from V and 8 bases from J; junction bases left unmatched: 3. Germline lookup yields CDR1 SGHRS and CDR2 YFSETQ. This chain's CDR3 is CASSWTSGGAYEQFF. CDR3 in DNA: TGCGCCAGCAGCTGGACTAGCGGGGGGGCCTATGAGCAGTTCTTC.

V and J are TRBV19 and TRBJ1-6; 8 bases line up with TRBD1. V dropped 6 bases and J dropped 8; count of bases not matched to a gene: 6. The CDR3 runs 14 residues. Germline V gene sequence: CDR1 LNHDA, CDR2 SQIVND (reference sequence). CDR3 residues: CASSIQGADSPLHF. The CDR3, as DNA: TGTGCCAGTAGCATCCAGGGGGCTGATTCACCCCTCCACTTT.

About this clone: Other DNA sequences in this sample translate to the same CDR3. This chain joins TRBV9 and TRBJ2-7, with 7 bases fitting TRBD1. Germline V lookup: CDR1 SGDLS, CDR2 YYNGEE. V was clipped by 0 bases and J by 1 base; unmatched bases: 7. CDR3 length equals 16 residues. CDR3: CASSVGGSGGSYEQYF. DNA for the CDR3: TGTGCCAGCAGCGTAGGAGGGTCAGGGGGTTCCTACGAGCAGTACTTC.

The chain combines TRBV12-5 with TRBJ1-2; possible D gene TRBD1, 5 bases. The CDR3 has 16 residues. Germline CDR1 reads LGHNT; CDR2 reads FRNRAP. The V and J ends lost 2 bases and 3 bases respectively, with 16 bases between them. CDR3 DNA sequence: TGTGCTAGTGGTTTGACGCCATCAGGGTTTCACTATGGCTACACCTTC. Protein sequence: CASGLTPSGFHYGYTF.

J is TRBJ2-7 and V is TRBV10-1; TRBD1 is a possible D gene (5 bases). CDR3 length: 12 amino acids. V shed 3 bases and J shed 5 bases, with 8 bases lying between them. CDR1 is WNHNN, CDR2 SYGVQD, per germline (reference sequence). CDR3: CASSDRVHEQYF. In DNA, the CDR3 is TGCGCCAGCAGTGACAGGGTTCACGAGCAGTACTTC.

DNA of the CDR3: TGTGCCAGCAGCTTGTTACAAAACACCGGGGAGCTGTTTTTT. Residues: CASSLLQNTGELFF. The rearrangement joins TRBV5-4 to TRBJ2-2; D is unresolved. The germline CDR1 and CDR2 sequences are SGHNT and YYREEE (reference sequence). Between the trimmed V and J ends, which lost 1 base and 2 bases, there was a span of 6 bases. CDR3 length equals 14 residues.

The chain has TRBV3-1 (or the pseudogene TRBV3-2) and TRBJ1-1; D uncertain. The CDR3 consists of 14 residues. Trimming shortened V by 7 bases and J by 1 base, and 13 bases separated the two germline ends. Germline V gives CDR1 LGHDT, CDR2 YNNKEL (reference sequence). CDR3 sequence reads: CASTRVRGNTEAFF. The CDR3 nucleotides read TGTGCCAGCACCCGAGTGCGGGGGAACACTGAAGCTTTCTTT.

CDR3 loop: CASSQEISGGAKETQYF. The DNA for the CDR3 is TGTGCCAGCAGCCAAGAGATTAGCGGGGGGGCCAAAGAGACCCAGTACTTC. The gene calls are TRBV7-9 and TRBJ2-5, with 11 bases that match TRBD2. V was clipped by 5 bases and J by 3 bases; unmatched bases: 11. Germline CDR1 reads SEHNR; CDR2 reads FQNEAQ (reference sequence). The CDR3 contains 17 residues.

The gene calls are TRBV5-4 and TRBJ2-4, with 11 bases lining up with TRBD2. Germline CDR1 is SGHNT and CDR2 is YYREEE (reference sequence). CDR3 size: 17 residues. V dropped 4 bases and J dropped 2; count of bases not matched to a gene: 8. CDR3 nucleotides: TGTGCCAGCAGCGGGGGGACTAGCGGAGGAACCAAAAACATTCAGTACTTC. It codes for CASSGGTSGGTKNIQYF.

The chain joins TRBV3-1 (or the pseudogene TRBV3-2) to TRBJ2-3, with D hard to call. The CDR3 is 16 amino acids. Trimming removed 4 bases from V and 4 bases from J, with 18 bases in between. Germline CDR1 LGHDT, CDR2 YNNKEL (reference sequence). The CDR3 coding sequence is TGTGCCAGCAGCCGAGCCAAGACTGTTAGTCCAGATACGCAGTATTTT. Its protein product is CASSRAKTVSPDTQYF.

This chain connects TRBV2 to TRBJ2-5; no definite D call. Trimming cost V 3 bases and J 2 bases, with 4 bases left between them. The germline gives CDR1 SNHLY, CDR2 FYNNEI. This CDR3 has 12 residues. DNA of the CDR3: TGTGCCAGCAGTGAGAGTCAAGAGACCCAGTACTTC. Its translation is CASSESQETQYF.